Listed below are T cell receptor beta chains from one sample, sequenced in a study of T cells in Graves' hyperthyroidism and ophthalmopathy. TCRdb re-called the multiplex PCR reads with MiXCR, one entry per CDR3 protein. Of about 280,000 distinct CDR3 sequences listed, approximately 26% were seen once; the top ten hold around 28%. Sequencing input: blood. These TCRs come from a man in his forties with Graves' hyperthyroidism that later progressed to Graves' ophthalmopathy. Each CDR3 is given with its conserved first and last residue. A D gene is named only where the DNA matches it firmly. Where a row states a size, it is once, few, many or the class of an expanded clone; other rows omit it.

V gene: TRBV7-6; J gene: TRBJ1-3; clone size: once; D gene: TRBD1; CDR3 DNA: TGTGCCAGCAGCACGTCCCGGGACAGGAACTTAATGGACTCTGGAAACACCATATATTTT; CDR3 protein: CASSTSRDRNLMDSGNTIYF
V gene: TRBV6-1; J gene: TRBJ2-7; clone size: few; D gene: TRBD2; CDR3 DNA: TGTGCCAGCAGGGGGCCGGGACTAGCGGCCTCCTACGAGCAGTACTTC; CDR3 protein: CASRGPGLAASYEQYF
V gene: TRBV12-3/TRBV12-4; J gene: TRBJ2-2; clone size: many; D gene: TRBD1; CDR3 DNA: TGTGCCAGCAGTTTTGCGGACAGGAGACCCACCGGGGAGCTGTTTTTT; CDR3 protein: CASSFADRRPTGELFF
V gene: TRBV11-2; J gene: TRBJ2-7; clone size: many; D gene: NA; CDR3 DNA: TGTGCCACCCAATGGGGCCATCACTCCTACGAGCAGTACTTC; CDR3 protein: CATQWGHHSYEQYF
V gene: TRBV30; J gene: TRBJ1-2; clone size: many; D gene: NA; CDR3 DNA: TGTGCCTGGAGGTACGTCTACGGCTACACCTTC; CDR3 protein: CAWRYVYGYTF
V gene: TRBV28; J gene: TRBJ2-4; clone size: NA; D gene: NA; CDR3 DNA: TGTGCCAGCACCCCCGGGTCCGGAAAAAACATTCAGTACTTC; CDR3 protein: CASTPGSGKNIQYF
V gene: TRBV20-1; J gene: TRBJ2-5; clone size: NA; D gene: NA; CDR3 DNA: TGCAGTGCTCCAAAGGGTTGGTACCAAGAGACCCAGTACTTC; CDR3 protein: CSAPKGWYQETQYF
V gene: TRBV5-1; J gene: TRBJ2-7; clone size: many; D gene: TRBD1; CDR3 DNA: TGCGCCAGCAGCTGGGAGCCGGGGACAGGCTACGAGCAGTACTTC; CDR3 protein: CASSWEPGTGYEQYF
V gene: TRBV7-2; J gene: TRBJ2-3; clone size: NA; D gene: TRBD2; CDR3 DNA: TGTGCCAGCAGCTTTCCGGGACTAGCGGTCCCACCCCCTCCCCCAGATACGCAGTATTTT; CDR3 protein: CASSFPGLAVPPPPPDTQYF
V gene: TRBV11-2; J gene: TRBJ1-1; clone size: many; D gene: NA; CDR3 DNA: TGTGCCAGCAGCTTAAAGTGGGAGGGGGTGAACACTGAAGCTTTCTTT; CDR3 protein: CASSLKWEGVNTEAFF
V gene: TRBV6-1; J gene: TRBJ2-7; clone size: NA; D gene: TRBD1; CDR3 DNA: TGTGCCAGCAGTCCAAGGGACAGGGGTAATTACGAGCAGTACTTC; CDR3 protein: CASSPRDRGNYEQYF
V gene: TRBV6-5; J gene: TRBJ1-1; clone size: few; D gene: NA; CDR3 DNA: TGTGCCAGCAGTTCCGACCTAAACACTGAAGCTTTCTTT; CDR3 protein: CASSSDLNTEAFF
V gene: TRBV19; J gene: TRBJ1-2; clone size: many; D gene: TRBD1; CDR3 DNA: TGTGCCAGTAGAACGGACAGGGTTGGCTATGGCTACACCTTC; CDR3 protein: CASRTDRVGYGYTF
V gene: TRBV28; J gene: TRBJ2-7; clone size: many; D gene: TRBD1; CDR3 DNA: TGTGCCAGCAGTTTATTCGGCCCGGGACAGAGCTCCTACGAGCAGTACTTC; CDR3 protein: CASSLFGPGQSSYEQYF
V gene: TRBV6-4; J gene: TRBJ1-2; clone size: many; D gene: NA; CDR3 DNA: TGTGCCAGCAAGGACAGTTGGTATGGCTACACCTTC; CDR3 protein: CASKDSWYGYTF
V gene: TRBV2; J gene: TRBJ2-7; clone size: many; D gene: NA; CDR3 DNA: TGTGCCAGCAGTGAGCAGGATTCAAGCTCCTACGAGCAGTACTTC; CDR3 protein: CASSEQDSSSYEQYF
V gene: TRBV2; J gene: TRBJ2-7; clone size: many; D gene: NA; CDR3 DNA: TGTGCCAGCAGTGAAGGGCCGCGCGGCGAGCAGTACTTC; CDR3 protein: CASSEGPRGEQYF
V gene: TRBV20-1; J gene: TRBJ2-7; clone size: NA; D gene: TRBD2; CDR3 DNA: TGCAGTGCTACAACTAGCGGCTACGAGCAGTACTTC; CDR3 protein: CSATTSGYEQYF
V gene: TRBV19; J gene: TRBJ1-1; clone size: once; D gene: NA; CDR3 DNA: TGTGCCAGTAGTATAGGCATCTTGAACACTGAAGCTTTCTTT; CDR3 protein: CASSIGILNTEAFF
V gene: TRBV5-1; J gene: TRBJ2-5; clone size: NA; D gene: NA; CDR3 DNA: TGCGCCAGCAGCTTGGGCGGCTTCGAGGAGACCCAGTACTTC; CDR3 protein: CASSLGGFEETQYF
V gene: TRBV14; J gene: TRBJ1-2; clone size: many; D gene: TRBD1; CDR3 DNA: TGTGCCAGCAGCCTGAAGTTCCGAGGGGGCATTACTAACTATGGCTACACCTTC; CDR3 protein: CASSLKFRGGITNYGYTF
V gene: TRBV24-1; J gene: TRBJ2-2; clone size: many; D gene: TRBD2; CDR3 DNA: TGTGCCACCAGCTCCTCCGGCGGGAGGGCCGGGATCGGGGAGCTGTTTTTT; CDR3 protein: CATSSSGGRAGIGELFF
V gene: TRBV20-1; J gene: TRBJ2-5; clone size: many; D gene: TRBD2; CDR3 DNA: TGCAGTGCTAGAGAGTCTAGCGGAGAGACCCAGTACTTC; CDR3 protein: CSARESSGETQYF
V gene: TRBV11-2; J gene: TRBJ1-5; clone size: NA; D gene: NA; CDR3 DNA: TGTGCCAGCAGCTTTAAAGGGGGTCAGCCCCAGCATTTT; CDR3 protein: CASSFKGGQPQHF
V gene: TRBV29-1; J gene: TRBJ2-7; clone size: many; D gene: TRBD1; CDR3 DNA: TGCAGCGTTGCGGGAGGACATGGGGACAGGGGAGTCCCATACGAGCAGTACTTC; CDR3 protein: CSVAGGHGDRGVPYEQYF
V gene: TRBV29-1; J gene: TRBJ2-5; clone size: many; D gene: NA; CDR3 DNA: TGCAGCGGGAGGTCAGGGGAGACCCAGTACTTC; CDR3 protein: CSGRSGETQYF
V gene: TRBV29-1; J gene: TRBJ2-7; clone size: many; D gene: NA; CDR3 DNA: TGCAGCGTTGCCCATACAAGGAGGGCCTGGGGGTACGAGCAGTACTTC; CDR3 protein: CSVAHTRRAWGYEQYF
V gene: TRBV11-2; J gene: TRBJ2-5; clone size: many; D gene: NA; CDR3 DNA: TGTGCCAGCACCAGCATGGATGGCGGGCGGATTGAGACCCAGTACTTC; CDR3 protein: CASTSMDGGRIETQYF
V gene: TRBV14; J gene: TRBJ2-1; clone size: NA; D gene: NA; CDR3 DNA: TGTGCCAGCAGCCAAGTTCGCCGTTCCCCCGTCAATGAGCAGTTCTTC; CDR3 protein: CASSQVRRSPVNEQFF
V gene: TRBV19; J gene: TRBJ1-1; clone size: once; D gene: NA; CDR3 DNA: TGTGCCAGTAGTATAGAGGGCGGAGTAGAGACTGAAGCTTTCTTT; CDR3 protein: CASSIEGGVETEAFF